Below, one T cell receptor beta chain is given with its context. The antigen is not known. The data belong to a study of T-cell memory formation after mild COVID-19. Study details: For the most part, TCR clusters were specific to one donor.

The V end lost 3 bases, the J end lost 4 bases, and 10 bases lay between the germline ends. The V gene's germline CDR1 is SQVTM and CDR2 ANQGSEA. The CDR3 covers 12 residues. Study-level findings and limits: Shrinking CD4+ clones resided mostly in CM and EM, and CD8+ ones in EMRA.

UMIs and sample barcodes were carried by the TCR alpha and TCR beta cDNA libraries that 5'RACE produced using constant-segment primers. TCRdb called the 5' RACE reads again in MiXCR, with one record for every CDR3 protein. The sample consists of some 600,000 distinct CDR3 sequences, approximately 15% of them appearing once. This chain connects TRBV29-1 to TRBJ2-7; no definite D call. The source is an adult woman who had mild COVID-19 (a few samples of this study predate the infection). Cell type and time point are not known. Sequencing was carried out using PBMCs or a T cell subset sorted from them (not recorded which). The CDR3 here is CSVDRNGYEQYF. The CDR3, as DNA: TGCAGCGTTGACAGGAACGGGTACGAGCAGTACTTC.